These T cell receptor beta chains were read from a single sample in a study of cytomegalovirus exposure and HLA in healthy donors. The table came from immunoSEQ multiplex PCR; TCRdb's copy has only in-frame clones and leaves some out. The sample contains some 140,000 clones, approximately 79% of which appear only once. The sequenced sample was PBMCs. The source of these receptors is a man aged 18 to 30 in good health and CMV-seronegative. The CDR3 runs from the conserved cysteine through the conserved F or W. A D gene is named only where the DNA matches it firmly. A row's size may be missing; if present it is once, few, many or a size class.

clone_size	d_call	v_call	j_call	cdr3_aa	cdr3_nt
once	TRBD1	TRBV6-5	TRBJ2-5	CASSPRQGKKETQYF	TGTGCCAGCAGTCCAAGACAGGGGAAAAAGGAGACCCAGTACTTC
few	TRBD1	TRBV7-2	TRBJ1-3	CASSSKTGVDTIYF	TGTGCCAGCAGCTCCAAAACAGGGGTGGACACCATATATTTT
.	.	TRBV15	TRBJ2-4	CATSREGGYIQYF	TGTGCCACCAGCAGGGAGGGTGGATACATTCAGTACTTC
.	TRBD1	TRBV12-5	TRBJ1-1	CASGFRTGGLNTEAFF	TGTGCTAGTGGTTTCCGGACAGGGGGCCTGAACACTGAAGCTTTCTTT
.	.	TRBV4-1	TRBJ2-3	CASSQVNSADTQYF	TGCGCCAGCAGTCAAGTTAATTCAGCAGATACGCAGTATTTT
.	.	TRBV29-1	TRBJ2-1	CSVLNPLSYNEQFF	TGCAGCGTCCTTAACCCACTATCCTACAATGAGCAGTTCTTC
few	TRBD1	TRBV5-1	TRBJ2-5	CASSPTGGQETQYF	TGCGCCAGCAGCCCGACAGGGGGACAAGAGACCCAGTACTTC
.	.	TRBV28	TRBJ2-7	CATTGLYEQYF	TGTGCCACCACAGGGCTTTACGAGCAGTACTTC
.	.	TRBV9	TRBJ1-1	CASSVSVNTEAFF	TGTGCCAGCAGCGTATCTGTGAACACTGAAGCTTTCTTT
few	TRBD1	TRBV6-5	TRBJ1-2	CASSRGGDSGYTF	TGTGCCAGCAGCCGAGGGGGCGACTCTGGCTACACCTTC
once	.	TRBV5-1	TRBJ2-3	CASTLQRGDSTDTQYF	TGCGCCAGCACCCTTCAGAGAGGGGACTCCACAGATACGCAGTATTTT
once	.	TRBV28	TRBJ2-7	CASSSVGPNEQYF	TGTGCCAGCAGTTCCGTCGGTCCCAACGAGCAGTACTTC
.	TRBD1	TRBV28	TRBJ1-2	CASSAPGTVFYGYTF	TGTGCCAGCAGTGCTCCCGGGACAGTCTTCTATGGCTACACCTTC
.	.	TRBV10-3	TRBJ1-2	CAISKAGQGYTF	TGTGCCATCAGTAAAGCGGGACAAGGCTACACCTTC
.	TRBD2	TRBV7-8	TRBJ2-3	CASRPPRGASGGVTDTQYF	TGTGCCAGCAGACCCCCACGGGGGGCTAGCGGGGGAGTGACAGATACGCAGTATTTT
few	TRBD1	TRBV2	TRBJ2-7	CASSGDRDSLYEQYF	TGTGCCAGCAGTGGAGACCGGGACAGCCTGTACGAGCAGTACTTC
.	.	TRBV9	TRBJ1-2	CASSVALRGTPYF	TGTGCCAGCAGCGTAGCCCTTCGAGGGACACCGTACTTC
.	TRBD1	TRBV18	TRBJ1-5	CASSTDRTGFNQPQHF	TGTGCCAGCTCAACCGACAGGACAGGGTTCAATCAGCCCCAGCATTTT
.	.	TRBV5-1	TRBJ2-1	CASSLGQSLDEQFF	TGCGCCAGCAGCTTGGGACAGTCTCTGGATGAGCAGTTCTTC
.	.	TRBV4-3	TRBJ2-3	CASSQSLDRTDTQYF	TGCGCCAGCAGCCAATCGCTAGATCGTACAGATACGCAGTATTTT
.	.	TRBV5-1	TRBJ2-7	CASSLGPNGVSYEQYF	TGCGCCAGCAGCTTGGGTCCTAACGGGGTCTCCTACGAGCAGTACTTC
few	TRBD1	TRBV28	TRBJ1-6	CASTRQGSYNSPLHF	TGTGCCAGCACCCGACAGGGCTCCTATAATTCACCCCTCCACTTT
.	TRBD2	TRBV5-6	TRBJ2-1	CASSLTGTSGAGEQFF	TGTGCCAGCAGCTTAACCGGGACTAGCGGGGCTGGTGAGCAGTTCTTC
.	TRBD1	TRBV5-1	TRBJ1-1	CASSLRGQGFVNTEAFF	TGCGCCAGCAGCTTGCGGGGACAGGGTTTTGTGAACACTGAAGCTTTCTTT
.	.	TRBV5-4	TRBJ2-7	CASSSSGVGVKIQYF	TGTGCCAGCAGCTCCTCAGGGGTGGGGGTTAAGATCCAGTACTTC